This T cell receptor beta chain was captured in a study of long-term antiretroviral therapy in people with HIV. Whole-study findings and limits: Relative to control repertoires, HIV repertoires exhibited narrower CDR3 length ranges. ART adherence, viral resistance and therapy changes were undocumented. Within the repertoire, clones expanded before ART were dominant at all time points.

As concerns this clone: The antigen is undetermined.

The CDR3 length is 15 residues. The V and J ends lost 0 bases and 7 bases, in that order; junction bases with no gene match: 5. The germline gives CDR1 MGHRA, CDR2 YSYEKL. Survey-level immunoSEQ v3.0 assays were run. The assay was immunoSEQ multiplex PCR, and TCRdb's table has in-frame clones only and misses some. The sample carries roughly 20,000 clones, around 80% recorded once. Without exception, participants with HIV were treated in the United States. The V and J genes are TRBV4-1 and TRBJ1-4, with 7 bases lining up with TRBD1. The sequence was collected from a woman in her thirties or forties with HIV. The sample here was unsorted PBMCs, taken 4.1 years after starting antiretroviral therapy. In nucleotides, the CDR3 is TGCGCCAGCAGCCAAGATGTAGGGGGCGGTGAAAAACTGTTTTTT. Translation: CASSQDVGGGEKLFF.